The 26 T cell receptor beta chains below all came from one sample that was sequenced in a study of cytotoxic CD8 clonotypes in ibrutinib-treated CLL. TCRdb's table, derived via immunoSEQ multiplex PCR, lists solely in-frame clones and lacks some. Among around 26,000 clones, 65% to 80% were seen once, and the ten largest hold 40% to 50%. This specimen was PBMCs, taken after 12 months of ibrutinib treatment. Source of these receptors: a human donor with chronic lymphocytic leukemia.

This chain's CDR3 is CASSIGQGGNQPQHF. The CDR3 DNA follows: TGTGCCAGCAGCATTGGACAGGGTGGGAATCAGCCCCAGCATTTT. The chain uses TRBV6-5 and TRBJ1-5; 8 bases map to TRBD1. This CDR3 has 15 residues. V trimming: 6 bases; J trimming: 4 bases; junction bases outside the gene matches: 8. The V gene's germline CDR1 is MNHEY and CDR2 SVGAGI.

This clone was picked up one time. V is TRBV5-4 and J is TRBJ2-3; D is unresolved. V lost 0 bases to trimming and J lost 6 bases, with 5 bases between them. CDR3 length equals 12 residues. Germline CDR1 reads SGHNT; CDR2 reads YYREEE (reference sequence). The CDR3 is CASSLEPDTQYF. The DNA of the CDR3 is TGTGCCAGCAGCTTGGAGCCGGATACGCAGTATTTT.

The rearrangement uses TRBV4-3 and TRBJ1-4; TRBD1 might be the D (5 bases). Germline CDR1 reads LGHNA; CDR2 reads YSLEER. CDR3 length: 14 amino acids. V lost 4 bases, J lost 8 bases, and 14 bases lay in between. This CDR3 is CASSLQIGEEKLFF. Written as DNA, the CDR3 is TGCGCCAGCAGCCTTCAGATAGGGGAAGAAAAACTGTTTTTT.

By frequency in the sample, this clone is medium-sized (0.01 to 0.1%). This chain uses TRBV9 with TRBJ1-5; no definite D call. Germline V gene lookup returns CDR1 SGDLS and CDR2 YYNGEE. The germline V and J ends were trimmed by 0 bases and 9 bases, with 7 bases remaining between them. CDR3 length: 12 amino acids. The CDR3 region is CASSVEGGPQHF. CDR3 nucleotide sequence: TGTGCCAGCAGCGTAGAGGGTGGGCCCCAGCATTTT.

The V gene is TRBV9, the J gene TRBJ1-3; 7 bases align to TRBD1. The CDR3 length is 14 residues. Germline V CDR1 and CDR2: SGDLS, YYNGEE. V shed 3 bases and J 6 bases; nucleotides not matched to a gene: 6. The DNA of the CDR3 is TGTGCCAGCAGCGCAACGGGACAGTCAAACACCATATATTTT. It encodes CASSATGQSNTIYF.

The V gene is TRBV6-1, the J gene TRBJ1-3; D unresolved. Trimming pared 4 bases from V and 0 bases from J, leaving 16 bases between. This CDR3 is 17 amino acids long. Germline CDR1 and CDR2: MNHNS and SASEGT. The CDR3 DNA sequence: TGTGCCAGCAGTGCCCTTTTCAGGTTTGCCTCTGGAAACACCATATATTTT. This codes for CASSALFRFASGNTIYF.

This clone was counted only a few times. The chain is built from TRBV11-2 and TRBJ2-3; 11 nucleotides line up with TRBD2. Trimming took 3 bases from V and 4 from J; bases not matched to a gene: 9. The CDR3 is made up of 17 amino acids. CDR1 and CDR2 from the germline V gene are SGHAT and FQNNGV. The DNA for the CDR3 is TGTGCCAGCAGCTTGTTAGCGGGGGGGAGAAGCGCAGATACGCAGTATTTT. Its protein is CASSLLAGGRSADTQYF.

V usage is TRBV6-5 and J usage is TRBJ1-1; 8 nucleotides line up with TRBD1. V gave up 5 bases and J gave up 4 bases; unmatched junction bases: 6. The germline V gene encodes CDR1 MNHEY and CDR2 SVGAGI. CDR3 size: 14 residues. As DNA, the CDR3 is TGTGCCAGCAGTCCTCAGGGGGCCGGCACTGAAGCTTTCTTT. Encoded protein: CASSPQGAGTEAFF.

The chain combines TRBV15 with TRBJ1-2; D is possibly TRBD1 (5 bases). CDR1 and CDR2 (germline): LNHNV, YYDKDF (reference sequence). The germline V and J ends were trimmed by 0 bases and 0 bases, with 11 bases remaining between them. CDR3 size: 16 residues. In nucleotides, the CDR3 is TGTGCCACCAGCAGAGATTACGACAGCCCTAACTATGGCTACACCTTC. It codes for CATSRDYDSPNYGYTF.

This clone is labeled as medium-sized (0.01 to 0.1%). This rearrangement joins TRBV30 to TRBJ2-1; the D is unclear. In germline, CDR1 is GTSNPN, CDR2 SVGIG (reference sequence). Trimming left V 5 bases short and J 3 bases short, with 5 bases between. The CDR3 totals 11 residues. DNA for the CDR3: TGTGCCTGGCGAGGCTACAATGAGCAGTTCTTC. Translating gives CAWRGYNEQFF.

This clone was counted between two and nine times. The CDR3 DNA reads as TGTGCCAGCAAGACAACAGGGAACTATGGCTACACCTTC. Protein: CASKTTGNYGYTF. The V gene is TRBV28, the J gene TRBJ1-2, with D possibly TRBD1 on 6 matching bases. Germline V gene data show CDR1 as MDHEN and CDR2 as SYDVKM. The V end was cut by 7 bases, the J end by 2 bases, with 11 bases between. CDR3 size: 13 residues.

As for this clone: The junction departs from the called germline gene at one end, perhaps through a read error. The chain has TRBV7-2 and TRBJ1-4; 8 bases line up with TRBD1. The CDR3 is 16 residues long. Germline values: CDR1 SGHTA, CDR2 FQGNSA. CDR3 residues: CASSSIPGGANGKLFF. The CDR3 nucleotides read TGTGCCAGCAGCTCCATTCCAGGGGGCGCGAATGGAAAACTGTTTTTT. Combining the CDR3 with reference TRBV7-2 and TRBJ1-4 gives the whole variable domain GAGVSQSPSNKVTEKGKDVELRCDPISGHTALYWYRQSLGQGLEFLIYFQGNSAPDKSGLPSDRFSAERTGGSVSTLTIQRTQQEDSAVYLCASSSIPGGANGKLFFGSGTQLSVL.

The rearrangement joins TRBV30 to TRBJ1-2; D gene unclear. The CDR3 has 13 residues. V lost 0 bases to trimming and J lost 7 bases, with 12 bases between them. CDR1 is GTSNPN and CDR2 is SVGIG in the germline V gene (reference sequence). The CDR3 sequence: CAWSVPPASGYTF. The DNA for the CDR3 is TGTGCCTGGAGTGTACCCCCAGCCTCTGGCTACACCTTC.

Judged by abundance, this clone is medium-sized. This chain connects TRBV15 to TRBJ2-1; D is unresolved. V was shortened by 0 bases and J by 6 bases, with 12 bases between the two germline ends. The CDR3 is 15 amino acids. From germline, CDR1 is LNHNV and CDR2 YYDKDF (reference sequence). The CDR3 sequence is CATSRDRLTLNEQFF. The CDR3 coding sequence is TGTGCCACCAGCAGAGACAGGCTAACCCTCAATGAGCAGTTCTTC.

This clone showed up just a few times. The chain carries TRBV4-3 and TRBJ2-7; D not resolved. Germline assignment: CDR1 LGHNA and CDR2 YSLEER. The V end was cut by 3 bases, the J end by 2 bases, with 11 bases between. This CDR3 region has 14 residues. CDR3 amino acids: CASSQTRLTYEQYF. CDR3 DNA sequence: TGCGCCAGCAGCCAGACCAGACTGACCTACGAGCAGTACTTC.

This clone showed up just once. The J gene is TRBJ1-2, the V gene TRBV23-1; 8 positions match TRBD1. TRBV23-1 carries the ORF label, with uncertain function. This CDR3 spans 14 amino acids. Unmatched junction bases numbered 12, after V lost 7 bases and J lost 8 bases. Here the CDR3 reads CASIHPQGAAGYTF. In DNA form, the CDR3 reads TGCGCCAGCATTCACCCCCAGGGGGCGGCGGGCTACACCTTC.

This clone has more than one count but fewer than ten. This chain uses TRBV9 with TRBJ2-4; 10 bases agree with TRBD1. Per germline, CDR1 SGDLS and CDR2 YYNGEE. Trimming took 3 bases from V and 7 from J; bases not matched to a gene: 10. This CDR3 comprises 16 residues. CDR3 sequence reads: CASSGSGQGLLNIQYF. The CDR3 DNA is TGTGCCAGCAGCGGGTCGGGACAGGGGTTATTGAACATTCAGTACTTC.

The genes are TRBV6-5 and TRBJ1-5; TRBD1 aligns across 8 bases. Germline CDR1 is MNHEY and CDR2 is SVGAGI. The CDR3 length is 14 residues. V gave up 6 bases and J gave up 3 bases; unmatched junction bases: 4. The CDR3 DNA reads TGTGCCAGCAGGCGGACAGGGAACAATCAGCCCCAGCATTTT. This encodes CASRRTGNNQPQHF.

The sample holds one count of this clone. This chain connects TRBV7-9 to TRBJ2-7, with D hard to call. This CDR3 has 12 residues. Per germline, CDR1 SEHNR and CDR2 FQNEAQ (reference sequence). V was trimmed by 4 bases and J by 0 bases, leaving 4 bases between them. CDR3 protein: CASSSSSYEQYF. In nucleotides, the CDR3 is TGTGCCAGCAGCTCGAGCTCCTACGAGCAGTACTTC.

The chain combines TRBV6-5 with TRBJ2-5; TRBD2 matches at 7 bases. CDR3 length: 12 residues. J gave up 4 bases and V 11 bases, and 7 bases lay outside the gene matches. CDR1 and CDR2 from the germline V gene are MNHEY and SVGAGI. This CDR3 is CAVRAGRETQYF. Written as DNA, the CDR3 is TGTGCCGTAAGAGCGGGGCGAGAGACCCAGTACTTC.

The CDR3 region is CASSQEDRGRGKLFF. The CDR3 coding sequence is TGCGCCAGCAGCCAAGAGGACAGGGGGCGCGGAAAACTGTTTTTT. The chain couples TRBV4-1 to TRBJ1-4; 11 bases line up with TRBD1. Germline V lookup: CDR1 MGHRA, CDR2 YSYEKL. V gave up 0 bases and J gave up 10 bases; unmatched junction bases: 4. The CDR3 runs 15 residues.

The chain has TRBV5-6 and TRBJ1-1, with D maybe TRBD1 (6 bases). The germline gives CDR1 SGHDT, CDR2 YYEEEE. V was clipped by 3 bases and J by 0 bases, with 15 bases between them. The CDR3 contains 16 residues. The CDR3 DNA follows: TGTGCCAGCAGCTCCAGTACGGGACAAATGAACACTGAAGCTTTCTTT. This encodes CASSSSTGQMNTEAFF.

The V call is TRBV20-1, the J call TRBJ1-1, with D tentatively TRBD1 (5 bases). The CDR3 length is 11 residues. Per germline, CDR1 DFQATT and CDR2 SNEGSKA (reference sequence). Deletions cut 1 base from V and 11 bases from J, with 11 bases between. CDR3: CSARASGGAFF. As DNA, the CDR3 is TGCAGTGCTAGAGCCTCGGGGGGGGCTTTCTTT.

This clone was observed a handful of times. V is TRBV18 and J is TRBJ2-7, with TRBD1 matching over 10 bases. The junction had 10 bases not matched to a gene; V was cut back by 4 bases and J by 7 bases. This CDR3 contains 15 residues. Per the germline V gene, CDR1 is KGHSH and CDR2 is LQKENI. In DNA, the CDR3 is TGTGCCAGCTCACTGCAAGGGACAGGGGTTGAAGAGCAGTACTTC. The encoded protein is CASSLQGTGVEEQYF.

CDR3 residues: CASSGAYEQYF. The CDR3 region has the DNA TGTGCCAGCTCAGGCGCCTACGAGCAGTACTTC. The chain uses TRBV18 and TRBJ2-7; D is uncertain. Deletions cut 5 bases from V and 2 bases from J, with 4 bases between. CDR1 KGHSH and CDR2 LQKENI come from the germline V gene. This CDR3 has 11 residues.

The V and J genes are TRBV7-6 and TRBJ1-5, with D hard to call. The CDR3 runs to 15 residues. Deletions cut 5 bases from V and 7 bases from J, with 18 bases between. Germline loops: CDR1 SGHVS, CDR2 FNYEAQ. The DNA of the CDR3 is TGTGCCAGCAGCCCCTCCGGCAGGATCGACCAGCCCCAGCATTTT. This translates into CASSPSGRIDQPQHF.